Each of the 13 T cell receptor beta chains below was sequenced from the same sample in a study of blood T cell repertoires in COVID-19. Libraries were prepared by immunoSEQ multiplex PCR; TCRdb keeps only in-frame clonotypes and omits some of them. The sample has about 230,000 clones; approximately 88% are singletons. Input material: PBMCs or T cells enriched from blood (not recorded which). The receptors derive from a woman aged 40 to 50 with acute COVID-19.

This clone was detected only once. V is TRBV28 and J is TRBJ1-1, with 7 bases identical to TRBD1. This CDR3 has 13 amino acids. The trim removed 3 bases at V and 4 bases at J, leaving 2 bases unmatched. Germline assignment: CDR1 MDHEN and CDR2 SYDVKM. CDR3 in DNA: TGTGCCAGCAGTTTCCCAGGGGGCACTGAAGCTTTCTTT. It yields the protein CASSFPGGTEAFF.

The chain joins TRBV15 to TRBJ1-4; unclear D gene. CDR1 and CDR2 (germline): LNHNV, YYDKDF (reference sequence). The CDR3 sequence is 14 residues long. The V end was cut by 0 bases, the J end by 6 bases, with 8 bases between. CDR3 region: CATSRDRGYEKLFF. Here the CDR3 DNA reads TGTGCCACCAGCAGAGATCGGGGATATGAAAAACTGTTTTTT.

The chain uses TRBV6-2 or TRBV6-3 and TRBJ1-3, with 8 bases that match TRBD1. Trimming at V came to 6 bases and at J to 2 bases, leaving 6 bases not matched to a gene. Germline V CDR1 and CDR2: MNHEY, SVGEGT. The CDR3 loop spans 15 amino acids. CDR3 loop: CASRPTGGPGNTIYF. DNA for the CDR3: TGTGCCAGCAGGCCTACAGGGGGACCTGGAAACACCATATATTTT.

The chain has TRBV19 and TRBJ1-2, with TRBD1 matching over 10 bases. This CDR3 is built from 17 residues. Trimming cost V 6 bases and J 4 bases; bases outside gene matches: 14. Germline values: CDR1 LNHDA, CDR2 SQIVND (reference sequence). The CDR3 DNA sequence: TGTGCCAGTAGGGGGTACCTTACGGACAGGGGGGTCTATGGCTACACCTTC. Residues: CASRGYLTDRGVYGYTF.

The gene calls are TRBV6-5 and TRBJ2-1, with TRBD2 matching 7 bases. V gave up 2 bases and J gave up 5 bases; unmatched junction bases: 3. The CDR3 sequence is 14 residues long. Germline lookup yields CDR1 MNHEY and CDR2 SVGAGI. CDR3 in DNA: TGTGCCAGCAGTTACCTAGCGGACAACAATGAGCAGTTCTTC. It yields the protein CASSYLADNNEQFF.

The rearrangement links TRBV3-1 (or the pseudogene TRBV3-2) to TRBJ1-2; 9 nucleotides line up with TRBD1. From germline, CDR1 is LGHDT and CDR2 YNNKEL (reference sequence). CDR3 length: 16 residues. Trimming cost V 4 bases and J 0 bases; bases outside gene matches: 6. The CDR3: CASSRGTGPANYGYTF. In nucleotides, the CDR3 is TGTGCCAGCAGCCGCGGGACAGGGCCCGCTAACTATGGCTACACCTTC.

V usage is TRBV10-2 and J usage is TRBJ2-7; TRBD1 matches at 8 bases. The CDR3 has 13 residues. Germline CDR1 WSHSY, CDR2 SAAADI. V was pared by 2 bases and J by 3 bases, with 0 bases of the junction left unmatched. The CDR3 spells CASSETGGYEQYF. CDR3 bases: TGCGCCAGCAGTGAGACAGGGGGCTACGAGCAGTACTTC.

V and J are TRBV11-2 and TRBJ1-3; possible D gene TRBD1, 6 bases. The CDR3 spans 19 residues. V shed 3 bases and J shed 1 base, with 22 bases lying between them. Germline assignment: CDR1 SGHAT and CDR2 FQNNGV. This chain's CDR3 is CASSLEGGAPTTSGNTIYF. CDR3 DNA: TGTGCCAGCAGCTTGGAGGGGGGGGCCCCAACTACGTCTGGAAACACCATATATTTT.

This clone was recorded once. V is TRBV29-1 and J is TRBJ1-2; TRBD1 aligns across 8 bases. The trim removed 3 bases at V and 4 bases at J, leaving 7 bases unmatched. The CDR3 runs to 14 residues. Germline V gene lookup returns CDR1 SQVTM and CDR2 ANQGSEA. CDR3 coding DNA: TGCAGCGTTGATGACAGGGGTCTAGGCTATGGCTACACCTTC. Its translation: CSVDDRGLGYGYTF. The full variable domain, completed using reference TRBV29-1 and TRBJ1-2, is SAVISQKPSRDICQRGTSLTIQCQVDSQVTMMFWYRQQPGQSLTLIATANQGSEATYESGFVIDKFPISRPNLTFSTLTVSNMSPEDSSIYLCSVDDRGLGYGYTFGSGTRLTVV.

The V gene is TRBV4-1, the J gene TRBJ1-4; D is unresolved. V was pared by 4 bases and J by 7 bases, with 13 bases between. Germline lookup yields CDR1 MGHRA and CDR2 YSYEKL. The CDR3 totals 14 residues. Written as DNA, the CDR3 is TGCGCCAGCAGCCTTACAGAAATCACTGAAAAACTGTTTTTT. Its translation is CASSLTEITEKLFF.

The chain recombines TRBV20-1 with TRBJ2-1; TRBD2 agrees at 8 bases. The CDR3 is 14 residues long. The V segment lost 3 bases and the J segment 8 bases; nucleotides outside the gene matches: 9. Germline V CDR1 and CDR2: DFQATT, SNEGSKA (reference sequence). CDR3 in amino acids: CSASSASGWDEQFF. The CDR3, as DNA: TGCAGTGCTAGTTCGGCTAGCGGGTGGGATGAGCAGTTCTTC.

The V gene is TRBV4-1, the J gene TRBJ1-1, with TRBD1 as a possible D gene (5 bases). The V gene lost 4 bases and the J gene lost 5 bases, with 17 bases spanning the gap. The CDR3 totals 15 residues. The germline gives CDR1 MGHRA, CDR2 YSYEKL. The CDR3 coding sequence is TGCGCCAGCAGCCGGGGAGAGGCGGGACGGACTGAAGCTTTCTTT. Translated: CASSRGEAGRTEAFF.

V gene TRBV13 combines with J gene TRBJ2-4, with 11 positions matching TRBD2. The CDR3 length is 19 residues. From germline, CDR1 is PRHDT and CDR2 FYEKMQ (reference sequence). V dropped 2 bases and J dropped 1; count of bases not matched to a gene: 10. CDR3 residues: CASSLMLTSGAGAKNIQYF. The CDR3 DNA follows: TGTGCCAGCAGCTTAATGTTGACTAGCGGGGCAGGGGCCAAAAACATTCAGTACTTC. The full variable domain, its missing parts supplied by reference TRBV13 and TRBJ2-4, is AAGVIQSPRHLIKEKRETATLKCYPIPRHDTVYWYQQGPGQDPQFLISFYEKMQSDKGSIPDRFSAQQFSDYHSELNMSSLELGDSALYFCASSLMLTSGAGAKNIQYFGAGTRLSVL.